Below, 30 T cell receptor beta chains from the same sample are listed, as sequenced in a study of blood T cell repertoires in COVID-19. Profiling relied on immunoSEQ multiplex PCR, and the TCRdb table lists in-frame clones only, not all of them. Of more than 95,000 clones listed, 70% to 85% are singletons. The sequencing sample was made of peripheral blood. The receptor set was obtained from a man aged 50 to 59 with acute or convalescent COVID-19.

The chain couples TRBV4-1 to TRBJ1-2; possible D gene TRBD1, 5 bases. V shed 4 bases and J shed 2 bases, with 14 bases lying between them. Germline-derived CDR1 and CDR2 are MGHRA and YSYEKL. This CDR3 has 15 residues. The CDR3 DNA reads TGCGCCAGCAGCCTGAAGACAGTCGAGAACTATGGCTACACCTTC. Translated: CASSLKTVENYGYTF.

This clone turned up a few times. The genes are TRBV19 and TRBJ2-1, with a possible D match to TRBD2 (5 bases). CDR3 size: 16 residues. V lost 4 bases to trimming and J lost 5 bases, with 18 bases between them. Germline lookup yields CDR1 LNHDA and CDR2 SQIVND (reference sequence). CDR3 in amino acids: CASSKRTILINNEQFF. The CDR3 nucleotides are TGTGCCAGTAGTAAGCGGACGATCCTTATTAACAATGAGCAGTTCTTC.

CDR3 sequence (DNA): TGCAGCGTTGAAGCGGGAGGCTTGGGTCGTATAGATACGCAGTATTTT. It encodes CSVEAGGLGRIDTQYF. The rearrangement joins TRBV29-1 to TRBJ2-3; 7 nucleotides match TRBD2. Unmatched junction bases numbered 12, after V lost 1 base and J lost 5 bases. CDR1 and CDR2 (germline): SQVTM, ANQGSEA. CDR3 length: 16 amino acids.

V and J are TRBV5-1 and TRBJ1-1; no reliable D call. Germline values: CDR1 SGHRS, CDR2 YFSETQ. Trimming took off 1 base at V and 5 bases at J, with 15 bases between the two ends. The CDR3 consists of 15 residues. The CDR3 region has the DNA TGCGCCAGCAGCTTGTTATCCGGGGAGAGAACTGAAGCTTTCTTT. Translated: CASSLLSGERTEAFF.

The genes are TRBV5-1 and TRBJ2-1; D might be TRBD2 (5 bases). The V gene lost 2 bases and the J gene lost 0 bases, with 9 bases spanning the gap. Germline CDR1 SGHRS, CDR2 YFSETQ. The CDR3 totals 15 residues. This CDR3 reads CASSLFRDSYNEQFF. The CDR3 DNA reads TGCGCCAGCAGCTTATTCCGGGACTCCTACAATGAGCAGTTCTTC.

The rearrangement uses TRBV5-1 and TRBJ1-2; TRBD1 matches 7 bases. The CDR3 length is 15 residues. Germline assignment: CDR1 SGHRS and CDR2 YFSETQ. J lost 7 bases, V lost 1 base, and 10 bases had no gene match. CDR3 sequence (DNA): TGCGCCAGCAGCTTGTATCCAGAGGGGGCAAGTGGCTACACCTTC. This encodes CASSLYPEGASGYTF.

A single count supports this clone. The genes are TRBV7-6 and TRBJ2-7; D gene uncertain. Germline V CDR1 and CDR2: SGHVS, FNYEAQ. This CDR3 has 13 amino acids. Trimming pared 7 bases from V and 1 base from J, leaving 11 bases between. The CDR3 here is CASMGFGSYEQYF. CDR3 DNA sequence: TGTGCCAGCATGGGCTTCGGATCCTACGAGCAGTACTTC.

This clone was seen just once. The rearrangement joins TRBV30 to TRBJ1-2; D gene unclear. V was cut by 4 bases and J by 2 bases, with 5 bases left in between. The CDR3 runs to 11 residues. Germline lookup yields CDR1 GTSNPN and CDR2 SVGIG (reference sequence). CDR3 nucleotides: TGTGCCTGGAATATGAACTATGGCTACACCTTC. It codes for CAWNMNYGYTF. Together with reference TRBV30 and TRBJ1-2, the CDR3 gives the full variable domain: SQTIHQWPATLVQPVGSPLSLECTVEGTSNPNLYWYRQAAGRGLQLLFYSVGIGQISSEVPQNLSASRPQDRQFILSSKKLLLSDSGFYLCAWNMNYGYTFGSGTRLTVV.

The chain recombines TRBV7-9 with TRBJ1-4; a possible D gene is TRBD1 (6 bases). V gave up 4 bases and J gave up 15 bases, with 21 bases separating them. The V gene's germline CDR1 is SEHNR and CDR2 FQNEAQ (reference sequence). This CDR3 comprises 14 residues. The chain's CDR3 is CASSWGHSPASLFF. Here the CDR3 DNA reads TGTGCCAGCAGCTGGGGACATTCCCCCGCAAGTTTGTTTTTT.

The chain combines TRBV14 with TRBJ2-3, with TRBD2 identical over 10 bases. V gave up 5 bases and J gave up 15 bases; unmatched junction bases: 11. There are 13 residues in the CDR3. In germline, CDR1 is SGHDN, CDR2 FVKESK. The CDR3 region has the DNA TGTGCCAGCAGCTTTCCCGGGACTAGCGTTTATTATTTT. Its translation is CASSFPGTSVYYF.

This rearrangement joins TRBV30 to TRBJ1-3, with D possibly matching TRBD1 (6 bases). This CDR3 comprises 15 residues. In germline, CDR1 is GTSNPN, CDR2 SVGIG (reference sequence). The V gene lost 3 bases and the J gene lost 8 bases, with 20 bases spanning the gap. This CDR3 is CAWRRSQGVWDTIYF. CDR3 in DNA: TGTGCCTGGAGGCGCTCACAGGGAGTCTGGGACACCATATATTTT.

The genes are TRBV7-8 and TRBJ2-3, with TRBD1 matching over 9 bases. The V gene's germline CDR1 is SGHVS and CDR2 FQNEAQ. The trim removed 3 bases at V and 3 bases at J, leaving 4 bases unmatched. The CDR3 has 15 amino acids. CDR3 amino acids: CASSFDRGGTDTQYF. The DNA of the CDR3 is TGTGCCAGCAGCTTCGACAGGGGGGGGACAGATACGCAGTATTTT.

This chain connects TRBV29-1 to TRBJ2-7; tentative D call: TRBD1 (7 bases). The V gene lost 1 base and the J gene lost 1 base, with 14 bases spanning the gap. The CDR3 spans 15 residues. Looked up from germline, CDR1 is SQVTM and CDR2 is ANQGSEA. CDR3 residues: CSVEGGPGGSYEQYF. The DNA for the CDR3 is TGCAGCGTTGAAGGAGGGCCAGGGGGGTCCTACGAGCAGTACTTC.

This chain joins TRBV3-1 (or the pseudogene TRBV3-2) and TRBJ1-5; D is possibly TRBD1 (5 bases). From germline, CDR1 is LGHDT and CDR2 YNNKEL (reference sequence). Trimming took 5 bases from V and 5 from J, leaving 16 bases between them. This CDR3 comprises 15 residues. CDR3 in amino acids: CASSSGGGRDQPQHF. The CDR3 region has the DNA TGTGCCAGCAGCTCCGGGGGGGGGAGGGATCAGCCCCAGCATTTT.

This clone has more than one count but fewer than ten. The V and J genes are TRBV6-6 and TRBJ2-7; 9 bases fit TRBD1. The germline CDR1 and CDR2 sequences are MNHNY and SVGAGI (reference sequence). This CDR3 spans 19 amino acids. Trimming took 5 bases from V and 7 from J; bases not matched to a gene: 24. DNA for the CDR3: TGTGCCAGCAGTGGATCTACCTCCGTCTGGGGACAGGGCATTGGGGAGCAGTACTTC. Translation: CASSGSTSVWGQGIGEQYF.

The chain uses TRBV4-1 and TRBJ2-7; 10 nucleotides agree with TRBD1. The CDR3 length is 14 residues. In germline, CDR1 is MGHRA, CDR2 YSYEKL. The trim removed 1 base at V and 7 bases at J, leaving 4 bases unmatched. Written as DNA, the CDR3 is TGCGCCAGCAGCCAAGGGGACAGGGGTGGTGAGCAGTACTTC. Residues: CASSQGDRGGEQYF.

V gene TRBV7-2 combines with J gene TRBJ2-7; 9 bases match TRBD1. Germline values: CDR1 SGHTA, CDR2 FQGNSA. V lost 3 bases, J lost 4 bases, and 7 bases stayed unmatched. The CDR3 totals 15 residues. CDR3: CASSFPTGGPYEQYF. The CDR3 DNA reads TGTGCCAGCAGCTTCCCGACAGGGGGTCCTTACGAGCAGTACTTC.

V and J are TRBV7-3 and TRBJ1-4; no reliable D call. V gave up 3 bases and J gave up 3 bases, with 14 bases separating them. The germline gives CDR1 SGHTA, CDR2 FQGTGA. The CDR3 totals 16 residues. The CDR3 loop is CASSFAPVSSNEKLFF. The CDR3 bases are TGTGCCAGCAGCTTCGCCCCAGTGTCCTCTAATGAAAAACTGTTTTTT.

The chain uses TRBV5-1 and TRBJ1-1; 10 bases agree with TRBD1. The germline V gene has CDR1 SGHRS and CDR2 YFSETQ. V gave up 2 bases and J gave up 5 bases; unmatched junction bases: 3. The CDR3 contains 14 residues. The CDR3 DNA reads as TGCGCCAGCAGCTTCCCGGACAGGGGGACTGAAGCTTTCTTT. This encodes CASSFPDRGTEAFF.

The chain uses TRBV5-1 and TRBJ2-7; perhaps TRBD2 as D (6 bases). This CDR3 contains 15 residues. The V gene's germline CDR1 is SGHRS and CDR2 YFSETQ. V gave up 0 bases and J gave up 5 bases, with 15 bases separating them. The CDR3 is CASSLEARPSDEQYF. For the CDR3, the DNA is TGCGCCAGCAGCTTGGAGGCTAGACCTAGCGACGAGCAGTACTTC.

The gene calls are TRBV7-9 and TRBJ2-3; a weak D match, TRBD2 (6 bases). This CDR3 region has 14 residues. The germline gives CDR1 SEHNR, CDR2 FQNEAQ (reference sequence). The germline V and J ends were trimmed by 5 bases and 2 bases, with 11 bases remaining between them. The CDR3 here is CASSHGTLTDTQYF. CDR3 DNA: TGTGCCAGCAGCCACGGGACTCTCACAGATACGCAGTATTTT.

The gene calls are TRBV28 and TRBJ1-5; no definite D call. Germline V lookup: CDR1 MDHEN, CDR2 SYDVKM. Trimming removed 2 bases from V and 4 bases from J, with 12 bases in between. CDR3 length: 15 amino acids. Here the CDR3 reads CASSLTHPGNQPQHF. Written as DNA, the CDR3 is TGTGCCAGCAGTTTAACCCACCCCGGGAATCAGCCCCAGCATTTT.

The gene calls are TRBV4-1 and TRBJ1-1, with D tentatively TRBD1 (6 bases). From germline, CDR1 is MGHRA and CDR2 YSYEKL. Trimming removed 0 bases from V and 5 bases from J, with 19 bases in between. The CDR3 runs to 17 residues. The DNA for the CDR3 is TGCGCCAGCAGCCAAGATCTCCTCGGGGGGGGCTGGACTGAAGCTTTCTTT. This translates into CASSQDLLGGGWTEAFF.

The V call is TRBV27, the J call TRBJ1-1; possibly TRBD1 for D (6 bases). With 5 bases removed from V and 10 bases from J, the gap between germline ends came to 17 bases. The CDR3 is 13 amino acids. CDR1 MNHEY and CDR2 SMNVEV come from the germline V gene (reference sequence). The CDR3 DNA sequence: TGTGCCAGCAGTCCCGATAGCAGGGGACGAGCTTTCTTT. Its translation is CASSPDSRGRAFF.

This chain links TRBV29-1 with TRBJ1-1, with 8 bases lining up with TRBD1. The CDR3 is made up of 13 amino acids. Germline V CDR1 and CDR2: SQVTM, ANQGSEA. Germline trimming cut 6 bases from V and 3 bases from J; bases unmatched to any gene: 6. Written as DNA, the CDR3 is TGCAGCGTGCGGACAGGGACAGACACTGAAGCTTTCTTT. Its translation: CSVRTGTDTEAFF. The whole variable domain, remainder taken from reference TRBV29-1 and TRBJ1-1, is SAVISQKPSRDICQRGTSLTIQCQVDSQVTMMFWYRQQPGQSLTLIATANQGSEATYESGFVIDKFPISRPNLTFSTLTVSNMSPEDSSIYLCSVRTGTDTEAFFGQGTRLTVV.

This chain joins TRBV5-1 and TRBJ2-7, with 7 bases lining up with TRBD2. V was clipped by 4 bases and J by 6 bases; unmatched bases: 4. Germline V lookup: CDR1 SGHRS, CDR2 YFSETQ. CDR3 length equals 12 residues. CDR3 region: CASSQGGGEQYF. The DNA of the CDR3 is TGCGCCAGCAGCCAGGGCGGGGGCGAGCAGTACTTC.

V usage is TRBV6-1 and J usage is TRBJ1-3, with D perhaps matching TRBD1 (5 bases). Trimming took 2 bases from V and 2 from J, leaving 10 bases between them. CDR3 length: 15 amino acids. The germline V gene encodes CDR1 MNHNS and CDR2 SASEGT. CDR3 loop: CASSERGRTGNTIYF. CDR3 in DNA: TGTGCCAGCAGTGAACGGGGGAGGACTGGAAACACCATATATTTT.

This sequence joins TRBV27 and TRBJ2-3; 8 bases line up with TRBD2. After removal of 5 bases from V and 9 bases from J, the junction contained 7 bases not matched to a gene. CDR3 length: 13 residues. Germline lookup yields CDR1 MNHEY and CDR2 SMNVEV (reference sequence). The CDR3 bases are TGTGCCAGCAGTCAAACAGTAGCGGGAACGCAGTATTTT. It is translated as CASSQTVAGTQYF.

The CDR3 region is CASSFGPSNPEQYF. The CDR3 coding sequence is TGCGCCAGCAGCTTTGGGCCGAGCAACCCCGAGCAGTACTTC. V is TRBV5-1 and J is TRBJ2-7; no clear D. CDR3 length: 14 residues. Germline CDR1 is SGHRS and CDR2 is YFSETQ. The V end lost 2 bases, the J end lost 6 bases, and 15 bases lay between the germline ends.

The chain uses TRBV18 and TRBJ2-1; 12 bases are shared with TRBD2. Germline V gene lookup returns CDR1 KGHSH and CDR2 LQKENI. The CDR3 sequence is 15 residues long. V lost 8 bases to trimming and J lost 5 bases; unmatched junction nucleotides: 7. The CDR3 reads CASTGRLAGDNEQFF. In nucleotides, the CDR3 is TGTGCCAGCACCGGCCGACTAGCGGGGGACAATGAGCAGTTCTTC.